The source of this TCR beta chain is a study of CD8 T cells in Susac syndrome. This CDR3 has 16 amino acids. The V gene end was trimmed by 3 bases and the J gene end by 5 bases; junction bases not matched to a gene: 10. Germline V lookup: CDR1 SGDLS, CDR2 YYNGEE. An amount of RNA that ranged from about 0.45 to 1 ug was reverse transcribed with random hexamers. The authors amplified TCR beta CDR3 across 54 Vbeta and 13 Jbeta using immunoSEQ multiplex PCR. TCRdb re-called the immunoSEQ multiplex PCR reads through MiXCR, storing one row per CDR3 protein. The sample has 150,000 or so distinct CDR3 sequences; 95% are singletons. Patients having Susac syndrome satisfied recently defined diagnostic criteria for definite or probable disease.

The V call is TRBV9, the J call TRBJ2-5; 10 bases fit TRBD1. The source of this sequence is a human donor with Susac syndrome. The specimen sequenced was CD4+ T cells from PBMCs. Here the CDR3 reads CASSGPGQGIVETQYF. The CDR3 coding sequence is TGTGCCAGCAGCGGACCGGGACAGGGGATCGTCGAGACCCAGTACTTC.